This paragraph covers one T cell receptor (beta chain) sequence. The sample comes from a study of blood T cell repertoires in COVID-19. Turning to the study itself: Specimens from acute and convalescent COVID-19 originated in the United States, Italy and Spain. PBMCs, B-cell-depleted T cells, or T cells provided the cDNA or gDNA that made up the material.

Per the original methods: By means of reference gene primer amplification, nucleated cell counts were estimated. Libraries were prepared by immunoSEQ multiplex PCR; TCRdb keeps only in-frame clonotypes and omits some of them. V and J calls and clone size are those listed in that table; D and trimming were worked out from the DNA. Of about 98,000 clones in the sample, around 85% were seen once. This sequence originates from an elderly woman with acute or convalescent COVID-19. The sequenced material came from peripheral blood.

The CDR3 DNA sequence: TGTGCCATCAGTGACCCAGGGGTAGTGGCTTTCTTT. This translates into CAISDPGVVAFF. This chain joins TRBV10-3 and TRBJ1-1, with D possibly TRBD1 on 6 matching bases. V lost 3 bases and J 11 bases, leaving 13 bases between the germline ends. The V gene's germline CDR1 is ENHRY and CDR2 SYGVKD. CDR3 size: 12 residues.